The table lists the clone carrying this T cell receptor beta chain with a few counts. The source of the sample is a study of T cells of healthy individuals. Trimming took 3 bases from V and 5 from J; bases not matched to a gene: 6. Looked up from germline, CDR1 is LNHDA and CDR2 is SQIVND (reference sequence). The CDR3 runs to 16 residues. TCRdb called the 5' RACE reads again in MiXCR, with one record for every CDR3 protein. This sample carries around 79,000 distinct CDR3 sequences, 4% to 5.5% of them seen once, and the ten largest clones take about 7.5%. This chain links TRBV19 with TRBJ2-1; 11 bases align to TRBD2. This clonotype originated in a female donor in good health. The CDR3 reads CASSIATSGTHNEQFF. The CDR3 nucleotides are TGTGCCAGTAGTATTGCGACTAGCGGGACCCACAATGAGCAGTTCTTC.